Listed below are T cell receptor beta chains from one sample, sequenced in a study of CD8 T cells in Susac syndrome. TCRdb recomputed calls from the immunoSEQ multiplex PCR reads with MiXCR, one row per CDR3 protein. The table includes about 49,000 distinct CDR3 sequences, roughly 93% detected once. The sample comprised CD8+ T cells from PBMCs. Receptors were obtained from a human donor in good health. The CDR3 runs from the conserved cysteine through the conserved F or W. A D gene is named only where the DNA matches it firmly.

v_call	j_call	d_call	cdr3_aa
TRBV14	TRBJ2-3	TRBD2	CASSQDLGSGSWTDTQYF
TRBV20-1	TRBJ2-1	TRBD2	CSAWQGTSGMEQFF
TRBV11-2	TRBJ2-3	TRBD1	CASSTLGGQQPEQSTDTQYF
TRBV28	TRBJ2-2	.	CASSSRESGPNTGELFF
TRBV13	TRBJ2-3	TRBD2	CASSSGLAGRGDTQYF
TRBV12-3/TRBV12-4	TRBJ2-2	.	CASTYLGTGELFF
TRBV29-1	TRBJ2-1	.	CSVEVVDTQPPEQFF
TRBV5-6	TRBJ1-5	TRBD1	CASSLGQGPQHF
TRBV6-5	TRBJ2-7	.	CASSPLQGYEQYF
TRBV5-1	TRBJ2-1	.	CASTNYPSLSYNEQFF
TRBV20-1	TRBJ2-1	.	CSARWELYNEQFF
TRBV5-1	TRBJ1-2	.	CASSLVGSQNGYTF
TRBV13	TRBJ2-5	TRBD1	CASSLEETGGSVETQYF
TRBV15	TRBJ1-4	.	CATSAAGGNWNEKLFF
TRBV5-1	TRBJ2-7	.	CASSLELSYEQYF
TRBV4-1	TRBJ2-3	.	CASSLGGPLGDTQYF
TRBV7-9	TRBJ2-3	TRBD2	CASSPTRGSGRWSDTQYF
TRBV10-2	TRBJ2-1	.	CASSGSEQFF
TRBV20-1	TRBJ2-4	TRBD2	CSARRLAGGLAKNIQYF
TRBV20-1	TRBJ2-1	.	CSARDGGVNYNEQFF
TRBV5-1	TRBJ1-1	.	CASSLGQFYEAFF
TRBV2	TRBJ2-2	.	CASIDKYPERAGELFF
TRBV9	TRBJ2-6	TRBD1	CASSVALQGAGGANVLTF
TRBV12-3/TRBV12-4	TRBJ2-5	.	CASSLITQETQYF
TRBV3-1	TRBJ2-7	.	CASRGTGHSYEQYF
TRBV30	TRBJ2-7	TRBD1	CAWGTGAGYEQYF
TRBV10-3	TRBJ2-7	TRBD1	CAISGDGTGSYEQYF
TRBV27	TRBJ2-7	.	CASSLYGGPSEQYF
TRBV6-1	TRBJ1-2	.	CASSEATALEGYTF
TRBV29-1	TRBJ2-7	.	CSVWTTSYEQYF
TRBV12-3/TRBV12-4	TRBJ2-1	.	CASSFTPRNEQFF
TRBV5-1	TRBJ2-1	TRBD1	CASSPGQGVYNEQFF
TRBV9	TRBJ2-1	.	CASSVATRVNEQFF
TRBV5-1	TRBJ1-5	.	CASSLEGGVDNQPQHF
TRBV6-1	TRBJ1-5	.	CASRHRLSNQPQHF
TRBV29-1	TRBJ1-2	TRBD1	CSVEGPYRGMAYTF
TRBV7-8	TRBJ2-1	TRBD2	CATLAGSSYNEQFF